This TCR beta chain was recorded in a study of coeliac disease (dated by TCRdb to 2022 to 2024). For context, the study as a whole: Each coeliac patient fell into one of three classes: newly diagnosed active disease, refractory coeliac disease type I, or disease kept under control by a gluten-free diet. The study applied next-generation sequencing of rearranged TRB and TRG CDR3 regions to small intestinal lymphocyte fractions from coeliac and non-coeliac patients. The aim was to characterise TR repertoires of small intestinal T cells in active, refractory type I and gluten-free-diet-treated coeliac disease. Of the 30 patients in the full study, about 22 had coeliac disease confirmed by serology and 8 were controls with non-small intestinal disorders. TRB sequencing succeeded for samples from 27 subjects, including more than 20 paired bulk unsorted intraepithelial and lamina propria cell samples.

Paper-wide results and their limitations: High-purity fractions were not obtained when intraepithelial cells were separated from lamina propria cells, so cross-contamination between compartments was possible. The approach was considered by the authors to be unsuitable for unbiased detection of gliadin-specific T cells, as gliadin-specific T cells are scarce and rarely shared between patients. Compared with controls, active coeliac intraepithelial and lamina propria samples had TRB and TRG repertoires of lower clonality, which suggests that diverse T cells were recruited. TRB repertoires were found to be largely private, with most amino acid sequences unique to one sample, and no significant difference in V-gene usage was found between disease groups.

This clone came up once. The antigen it binds to is not known. Per-nucleotide qualities are absent, and no much larger clonotype sits a single base away. The library was prepared using the immunoSEQ multiplex PCR assay. The TR loci underwent multiplexed PCR amplification, with J gene segments targeted by reverse primers and V gene segments targeted by forward primers. The Illumina HiSeq System was used to sequence the amplified CDR3 regions. The authors processed their data as follows. To strip out PCR and sequencing errors and collapse the data into unique sequences, a nearest-neighbour algorithm merged closely related reads. Each repertoire was summarised by clonality and by T cell density, with T cell density defined as TR molecules per amount of genomic DNA input. CDR3 amino acid sequences present in at least 80% of unsorted samples were defined as public TRs and were then tested for differential abundance between coeliac and control samples. Differences in clonality and density between disease groups were tested by Kruskal-Wallis tests, followed by Dunn post-tests. Drawn from immuneACCESS, this table holds only the in-frame rearrangements with V and J called that TCRdb kept. Clones are partly lost; checked studies trace under half to an unresolved V gene and leave the rest unexplained. The DNA was the basis for D and trimming; V, J and clone size are from that table. In all, the sample holds under 7,000 clones, and 50% to 65% of those were seen once. Together, the top ten hold under 6.5% of the sample.

Aliquots of about 470,000 cells were frozen in DMSO/FBS in liquid nitrogen, and one aliquot per fraction was used for sequencing. Endoscopy and small intestinal biopsy were performed in all 30 patients in the study. Intraepithelial cells were released by stirring biopsies for one hour at 37°C in RPMI containing EGTA, MgCl2 and 1% FBS. Genomic DNA was extracted from frozen unsorted cell fractions using the Qiagen DNeasy blood extraction kit. This sequence originates from a woman aged 30 to 39 with active celiac disease. Input material: intraepithelial lymphocytes from the gut. Explained via the paper, the cell subset or site label denotes: intraepithelial cell (IEC) fraction of small intestinal biopsy.

The CDR3 here reads CASSLGLAGNHLAKNIQYF. The bases are TGTGCCAGCAGCTTAGGGCTAGCGGGGAACCATCTAGCCAAAAACATTCAGTACTTC. Recombination joined TRBV7-9 with TRBJ2-4, with 9 middle bases fitting TRBD2. Clipping removes 1 base from V and 0 bases from J, with 10 as the unmatched junction base count. CDR1 and CDR2, looked up from the germline V gene (reference sequence), are SEHNR and FQNEAQ. There are 19 amino acids in the CDR3, from cysteine to phenylalanine inclusive. Only the CDR3 portion is preserved as DNA: 57 bases, with reading frame beginning at the first base.